The T cell receptor (beta chain) under discussion was sequenced for a study of blood T cell repertoires in COVID-19. This clone was recorded only once. Germline V lookup: CDR1 SGHRS, CDR2 YFSETQ. The CDR3 runs 15 residues. The V gene lost 4 bases and the J gene lost 2 bases, with 14 bases spanning the gap. Produced via immunoSEQ multiplex PCR; TCRdb's table is partial and in-frame only. Of just over 350,000 clones in the sample, approximately 86% are singletons; the top ten hold under 8.5%. This sequence was found in a woman in her sixties with COVID-19, enrolled during active disease. The chain has TRBV5-1 and TRBJ2-3; D possibly corresponds to TRBD1 (6 bases). The sequenced material came from peripheral blood. The CDR3: CASSPRTDLTDTQYF. The DNA for the CDR3 is TGCGCCAGCAGCCCCCGGACAGACCTCACAGATACGCAGTATTTT. The full variable domain, rest sourced from reference TRBV5-1 and TRBJ2-3, is KAGVTQTPRYLIKTRGQQVTLSCSPISGHRSVSWYQQTPGQGLQFLFEYFSETQRNKGNFPGRFSGRQFSNSRSEMNVSTLELGDSALYLCASSPRTDLTDTQYFGPGTRLTVL.